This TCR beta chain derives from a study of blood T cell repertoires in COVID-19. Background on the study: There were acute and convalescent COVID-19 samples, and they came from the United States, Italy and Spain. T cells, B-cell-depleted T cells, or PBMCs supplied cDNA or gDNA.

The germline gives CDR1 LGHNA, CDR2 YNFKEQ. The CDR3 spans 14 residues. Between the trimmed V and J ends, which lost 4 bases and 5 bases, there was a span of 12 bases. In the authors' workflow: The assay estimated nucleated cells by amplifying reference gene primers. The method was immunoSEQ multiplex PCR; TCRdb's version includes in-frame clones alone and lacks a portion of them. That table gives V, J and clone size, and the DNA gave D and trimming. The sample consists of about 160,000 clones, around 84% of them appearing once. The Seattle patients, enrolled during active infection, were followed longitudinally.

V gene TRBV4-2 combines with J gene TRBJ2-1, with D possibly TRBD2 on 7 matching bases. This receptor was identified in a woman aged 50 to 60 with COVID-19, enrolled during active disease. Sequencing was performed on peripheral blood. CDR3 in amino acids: CASSPRGQDNEQFF. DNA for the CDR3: TGTGCCAGCAGCCCGCGGGGGCAGGACAATGAGCAGTTCTTC.